This entry describes one T cell receptor beta chain. The data belong to a study of Ad26.COV2.S vaccination and SARS-CoV-2 variants. On the study more broadly: Ad26.COV2.S arm of COV1001 included the donor. The vaccine Ad26.COV2.S was put into the muscle once, or twice with 56 days between.

Sequencing was performed with immunoSEQ multiplex PCR; in TCRdb, only in-frame clones are kept and a portion is missing. The table has fewer than 500,000 clones, 90% seen once. The J segment lost 10 bases and the V segment lost 0 bases, leaving 4 bases of the junction unmatched. Germline V gives CDR1 LGHDT, CDR2 YNNKEL (reference sequence). The CDR3 has 13 residues. Treatment denoted: approximately 18 received Ad26.COV2.S at low or high dose, single or two shots; roughly 5 received placebo; per-sample allocation not given. Day 63 after the first vaccine or placebo injection was the time point for sampling.

The sequenced sample was peripheral blood, obtained in a trial of Ad26.COV2.S vaccine versus placebo. The TCR originated in a person aged 18 to 59 who received the Ad26.COV2.S COVID-19 vaccine or a placebo. The chain employs TRBV3-1 (or the pseudogene TRBV3-2) and TRBJ2-5; 8 positions match TRBD2. CDR3 in DNA: TGTGCCAGCAGCCAAGATCGGAGCGGGAGCCAGTACTTC. This sequence encodes CASSQDRSGSQYF.